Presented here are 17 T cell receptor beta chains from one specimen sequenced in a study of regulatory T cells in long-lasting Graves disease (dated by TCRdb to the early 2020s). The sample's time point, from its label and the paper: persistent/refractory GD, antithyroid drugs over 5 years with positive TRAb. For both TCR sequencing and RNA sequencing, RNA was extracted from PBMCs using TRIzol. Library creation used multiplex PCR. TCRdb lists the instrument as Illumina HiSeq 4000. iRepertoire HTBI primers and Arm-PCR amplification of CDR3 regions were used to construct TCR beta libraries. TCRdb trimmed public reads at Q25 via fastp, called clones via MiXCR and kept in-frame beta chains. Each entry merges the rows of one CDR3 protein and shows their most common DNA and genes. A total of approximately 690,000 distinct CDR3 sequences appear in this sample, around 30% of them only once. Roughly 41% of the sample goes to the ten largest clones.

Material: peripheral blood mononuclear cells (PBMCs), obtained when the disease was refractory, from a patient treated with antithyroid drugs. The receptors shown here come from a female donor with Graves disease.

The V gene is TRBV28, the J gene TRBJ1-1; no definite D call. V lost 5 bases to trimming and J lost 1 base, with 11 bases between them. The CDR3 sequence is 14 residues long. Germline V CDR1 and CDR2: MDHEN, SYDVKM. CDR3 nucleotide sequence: TGTGCCAGCAGTATGATTCACCAGAACACTGAAGCTTTCTTT. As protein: CASSMIHQNTEAFF.

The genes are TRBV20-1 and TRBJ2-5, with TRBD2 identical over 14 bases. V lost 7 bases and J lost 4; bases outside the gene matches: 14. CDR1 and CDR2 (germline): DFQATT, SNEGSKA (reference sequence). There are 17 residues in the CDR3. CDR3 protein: CSVPIYPTSGRVETQYF. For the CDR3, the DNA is TGCAGTGTACCGATTTACCCGACTAGCGGGAGGGTAGAGACCCAGTACTTC.

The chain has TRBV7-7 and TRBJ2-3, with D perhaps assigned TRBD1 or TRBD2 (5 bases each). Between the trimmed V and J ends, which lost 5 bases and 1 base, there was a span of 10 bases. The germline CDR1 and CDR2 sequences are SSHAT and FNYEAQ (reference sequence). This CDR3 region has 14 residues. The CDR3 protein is CASSPRDGTDTQYF. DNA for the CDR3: TGTGCCAGCAGCCCTCGGGACGGCACAGATACGCAGTATTTT.

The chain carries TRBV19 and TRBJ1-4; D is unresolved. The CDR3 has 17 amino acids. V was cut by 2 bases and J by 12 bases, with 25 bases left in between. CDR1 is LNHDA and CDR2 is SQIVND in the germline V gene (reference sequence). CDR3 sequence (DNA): TGTGCCAGTAGTATATCCCTCGGGCCAACACTTGGGGAAGAACTGTTTTTT. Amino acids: CASSISLGPTLGEELFF.

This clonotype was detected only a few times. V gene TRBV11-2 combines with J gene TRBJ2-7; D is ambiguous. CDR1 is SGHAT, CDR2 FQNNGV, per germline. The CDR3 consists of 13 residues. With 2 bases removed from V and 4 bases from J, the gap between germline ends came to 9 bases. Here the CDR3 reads CASSLSNSYEQYF. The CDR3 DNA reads TGTGCCAGCAGCTTATCCAACAGTTACGAGCAGTACTTC.

CDR3 sequence (DNA): TGTGCCAGCAGCTTGGGGACGCCCAACTCTGGGGCCAACGTCCTGACTTTC. It specifies CASSLGTPNSGANVLTF. The chain carries TRBV7-3 and TRBJ2-6, with D tentatively TRBD1 or TRBD2 (5 bases each). Trimming took 3 bases from V and 0 from J, leaving 12 bases between them. CDR1 and CDR2 (germline): SGHTA, FQGTGA. This CDR3 has 17 residues.

This CDR3 is CASSEAGGPGSRYF. The CDR3 nucleotides are TGTGCCAGCAGTGAAGCGGGGGGTCCAGGCAGTCGGTACTTC. The chain carries TRBV6-1 and TRBJ2-4; D is perhaps TRBD2 (6 bases). Germline values: CDR1 MNHNS, CDR2 SASEGT. V was pared by 0 bases and J by 15 bases, with 18 bases between. The CDR3 is made up of 14 amino acids.

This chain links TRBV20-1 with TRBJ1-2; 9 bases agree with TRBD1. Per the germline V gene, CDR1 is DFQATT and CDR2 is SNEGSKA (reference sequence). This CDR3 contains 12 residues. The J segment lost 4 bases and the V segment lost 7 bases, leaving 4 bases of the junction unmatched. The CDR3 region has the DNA TGCAGTGTCGCGACAGGGGGCTATGGCTACACCTTC. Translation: CSVATGGYGYTF.

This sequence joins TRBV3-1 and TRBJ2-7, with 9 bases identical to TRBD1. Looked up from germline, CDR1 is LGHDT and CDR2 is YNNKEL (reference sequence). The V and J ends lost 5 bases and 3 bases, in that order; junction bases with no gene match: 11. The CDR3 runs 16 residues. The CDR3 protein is CASSANRDREYYEQYF. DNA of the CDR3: TGTGCCAGCAGCGCTAATCGGGACAGGGAATACTACGAGCAGTACTTC.

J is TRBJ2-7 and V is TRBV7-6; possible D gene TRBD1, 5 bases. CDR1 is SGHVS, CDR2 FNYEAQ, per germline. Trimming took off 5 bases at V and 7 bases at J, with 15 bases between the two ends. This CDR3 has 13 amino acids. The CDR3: CASSGEDKGEQYF. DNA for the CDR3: TGTGCCAGCAGCGGAGAGGACAAGGGTGAGCAGTACTTC.

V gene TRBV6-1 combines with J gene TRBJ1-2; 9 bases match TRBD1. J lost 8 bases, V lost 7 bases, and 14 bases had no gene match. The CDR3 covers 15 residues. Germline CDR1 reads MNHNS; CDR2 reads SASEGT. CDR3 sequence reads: CASIPRDRAQEGYTF. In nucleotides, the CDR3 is TGTGCCAGCATTCCCCGGGACAGGGCCCAGGAAGGCTACACCTTC.

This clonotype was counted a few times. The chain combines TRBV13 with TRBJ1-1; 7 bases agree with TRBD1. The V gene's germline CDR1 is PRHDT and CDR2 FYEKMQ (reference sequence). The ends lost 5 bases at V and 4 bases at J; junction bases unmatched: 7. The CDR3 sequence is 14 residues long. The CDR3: CASSLGQRRTEAFF. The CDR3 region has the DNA TGTGCCAGCAGCCTGGGACAGCGGCGCACTGAAGCTTTCTTT.

In DNA form, the CDR3 reads TGTGCCAGCAGCCAAAGACAGGGTCATCAGCCCCAGCATTTT. Protein sequence: CASSQRQGHQPQHF. The V call is TRBV12-3 or TRBV12-4, the J call TRBJ1-5, with 7 bases that match TRBD1. The CDR3 consists of 14 residues. The V gene end was trimmed by 6 bases and the J gene end by 5 bases; junction bases not matched to a gene: 7.

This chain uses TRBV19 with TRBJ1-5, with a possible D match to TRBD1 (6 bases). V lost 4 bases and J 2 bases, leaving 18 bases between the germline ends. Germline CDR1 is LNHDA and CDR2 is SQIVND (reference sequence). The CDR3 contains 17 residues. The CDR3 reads CASSTRLLGGRNQPQHF. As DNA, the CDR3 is TGTGCCAGTAGTACCCGCCTGTTAGGGGGACGCAATCAGCCCCAGCATTTT.

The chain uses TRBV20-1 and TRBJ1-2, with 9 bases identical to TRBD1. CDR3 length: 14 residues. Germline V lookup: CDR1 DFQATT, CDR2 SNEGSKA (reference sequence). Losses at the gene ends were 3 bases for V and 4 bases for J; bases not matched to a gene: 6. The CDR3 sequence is CSARAGQGSYGYTF. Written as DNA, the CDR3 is TGCAGTGCTAGGGCCGGACAGGGGTCCTATGGCTACACCTTC.

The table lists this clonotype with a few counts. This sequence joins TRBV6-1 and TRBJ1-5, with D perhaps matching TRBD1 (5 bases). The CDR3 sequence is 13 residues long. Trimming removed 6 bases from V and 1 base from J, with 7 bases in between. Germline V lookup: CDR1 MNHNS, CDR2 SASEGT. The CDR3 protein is CASRTASNQPQHF. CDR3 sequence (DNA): TGTGCCAGCAGGACAGCAAGCAATCAGCCCCAGCATTTT.

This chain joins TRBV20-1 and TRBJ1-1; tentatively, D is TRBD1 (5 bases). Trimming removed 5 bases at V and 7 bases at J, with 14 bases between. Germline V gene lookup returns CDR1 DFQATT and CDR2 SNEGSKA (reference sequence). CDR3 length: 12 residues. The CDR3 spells CSAGRVPGEAFF. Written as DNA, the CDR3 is TGCAGTGCTGGCAGGGTACCCGGTGAAGCTTTCTTT.